The 13 T cell receptor beta chains listed next were all sequenced from one sample in a study of OX40 agonist ivuxolimab in advanced cancers. The assay was immunoSEQ multiplex PCR, and TCRdb's table has in-frame clones only and misses some. The sample has over 75,000 clones, around nine tenths seen once. The specimen comprised CD4+ or CD8+ T cells sorted from blood, sampled in a trial of the OX40 agonist ivuxolimab. These receptors all stem from an adult with an advanced solid tumor such as melanoma, head and neck, liver or kidney cancer.

The genes are TRBV27 and TRBJ2-7, with 7 nucleotides matching TRBD2. The V segment lost 2 bases and the J segment 4 bases; nucleotides outside the gene matches: 2. There are 13 residues in the CDR3. Germline assignment: CDR1 MNHEY and CDR2 SMNVEV (reference sequence). The CDR3: CASSLVSGYEQYF. CDR3 nucleotides: TGTGCCAGCAGTTTAGTTAGCGGGTACGAGCAGTACTTC.

V and J are TRBV5-1 and TRBJ1-1; D perhaps matches TRBD1 (5 bases). V shed 0 bases and J shed 1 base, with 7 bases lying between them. The CDR3 extends over 14 amino acids. Germline V CDR1 and CDR2: SGHRS, YFSETQ. Here the CDR3 reads CASSLGTRNTEAFF. Here the CDR3 DNA reads TGCGCCAGCAGCTTGGGGACACGGAACACTGAAGCTTTCTTT.

This clone appeared a few times. The chain joins TRBV28 to TRBJ1-1; a possible D gene is TRBD1 (5 bases). Germline assignment: CDR1 MDHEN and CDR2 SYDVKM. This CDR3 region has 16 residues. V was shortened by 5 bases and J by 1 base, with 17 bases between the two germline ends. The CDR3 coding sequence is TGTGCCAGCAGTCTCGAGGGGCTGGCCTGGAACACTGAAGCTTTCTTT. Protein product: CASSLEGLAWNTEAFF.

The rearrangement links TRBV9 to TRBJ1-6, with TRBD1 matching over 7 bases. CDR1 and CDR2 from the germline V gene are SGDLS and YYNGEE. Losses at the gene ends were 2 bases for V and 7 bases for J; bases not matched to a gene: 6. This CDR3 contains 15 residues. This chain's CDR3 is CASSVGGDRNSPLHF. Written as DNA, the CDR3 is TGTGCCAGCAGCGTTGGCGGGGACAGAAATTCACCCCTCCACTTT.

The rearrangement uses TRBV5-6 and TRBJ2-3; D perhaps matches TRBD1 (5 bases). V lost 3 bases to trimming and J lost 1 base, with 15 bases between them. This CDR3 is built from 16 residues. Germline values: CDR1 SGHDT, CDR2 YYEEEE. The CDR3 nucleotides are TGTGCCAGCAGCTACTTAAGGGGTTCAGGCACAGATACGCAGTATTTT. Translation gives CASSYLRGSGTDTQYF.

The rearrangement joins TRBV11-2 to TRBJ2-5; 8 bases match TRBD2. The V and J ends lost 5 bases and 9 bases, in that order; junction bases with no gene match: 5. The length of the CDR3 is 12 residues. CDR1 and CDR2 (germline): SGHAT, FQNNGV. Here the CDR3 reads CASSKAGGAQYF. CDR3 DNA sequence: TGTGCCAGCAGCAAAGCCGGGGGGGCCCAGTACTTC.

This chain joins TRBV5-1 and TRBJ2-4; D is uncertain. The V end was cut by 0 bases, the J end by 0 bases, with 13 bases between. CDR1 and CDR2 (germline): SGHRS, YFSETQ. The CDR3 has 17 residues. The CDR3 spells CASSLAISRLAKNIQYF. The CDR3 bases are TGCGCCAGCAGCTTGGCCATATCAAGATTAGCCAAAAACATTCAGTACTTC.

This clone came up once. The genes are TRBV6-5 and TRBJ2-5, with TRBD2 matching over 11 bases. The CDR3 consists of 13 residues. The trim removed 10 bases at V and 3 bases at J, leaving 4 bases unmatched. Per the germline V gene, CDR1 is MNHEY and CDR2 is SVGAGI. The CDR3 here is CATQLAGEETQYF. CDR3 nucleotides: TGTGCCACACAACTAGCGGGAGAAGAGACCCAGTACTTC.

This sequence joins TRBV10-3 and TRBJ2-3; 8 bases are shared with TRBD1. CDR3 length equals 13 residues. Trimming cost V 8 bases and J 4 bases; bases outside gene matches: 5. CDR1 is ENHRY and CDR2 is SYGVKD in the germline V gene. CDR3 DNA: TGTGCCATCGGAGACAGGGGCCCAGATACGCAGTATTTT. This encodes CAIGDRGPDTQYF.

The rearrangement links TRBV6-5 to TRBJ1-2; TRBD1 agrees at 9 bases. CDR1 MNHEY and CDR2 SVGAGI come from the germline V gene. The V segment lost 4 bases and the J segment 8 bases; nucleotides outside the gene matches: 14. There are 16 residues in the CDR3. CDR3 nucleotides: TGTGCCAGCAGTTCATCGTCCGGGACAGGGAGAGGAGGCTACACCTTC. It encodes CASSSSSGTGRGGYTF.

This chain uses TRBV2 with TRBJ1-2; no firm D call. This CDR3 has 12 amino acids. With 3 bases removed from V and 10 bases from J, the gap between germline ends came to 12 bases. Per germline, CDR1 SNHLY and CDR2 FYNNEI. The CDR3 sequence: CASSDDAPFYTF. The CDR3 DNA reads as TGTGCCAGCAGTGACGATGCGCCTTTCTACACCTTC.

The genes are TRBV11-2 and TRBJ2-7; the D gene is possibly TRBD2 (5 bases). The CDR3 totals 15 residues. Germline loops: CDR1 SGHAT, CDR2 FQNNGV. Trimming shortened V by 1 base and J by 3 bases, and 13 bases separated the two germline ends. The CDR3 spells CASSLVHSDNYEQYF. CDR3 coding DNA: TGTGCCAGCAGCTTAGTCCATAGCGATAACTACGAGCAGTACTTC.

V and J are TRBV2 and TRBJ2-5; D might be TRBD1 (7 bases). Trimming pared 4 bases from V and 4 bases from J, leaving 16 bases between. Germline CDR1 SNHLY, CDR2 FYNNEI. This CDR3 has 15 residues. The CDR3, as DNA: TGTGCCAGCAGTGTTGAGGCCCAGGGGGGAGAGACCCAGTACTTC. Translated, it gives CASSVEAQGGETQYF. The variable domain in full, with the rest retrieved from reference TRBV2 and TRBJ2-5, is EPEVTQTPSHQVTQMGQEVILRCVPISNHLYFYWYRQILGQKVEFLVSFYNNEISEKSEIFDDQFSVERPDGSNFTLKIRSTKLEDSAMYFCASSVEAQGGETQYFGPGTRLLVL.